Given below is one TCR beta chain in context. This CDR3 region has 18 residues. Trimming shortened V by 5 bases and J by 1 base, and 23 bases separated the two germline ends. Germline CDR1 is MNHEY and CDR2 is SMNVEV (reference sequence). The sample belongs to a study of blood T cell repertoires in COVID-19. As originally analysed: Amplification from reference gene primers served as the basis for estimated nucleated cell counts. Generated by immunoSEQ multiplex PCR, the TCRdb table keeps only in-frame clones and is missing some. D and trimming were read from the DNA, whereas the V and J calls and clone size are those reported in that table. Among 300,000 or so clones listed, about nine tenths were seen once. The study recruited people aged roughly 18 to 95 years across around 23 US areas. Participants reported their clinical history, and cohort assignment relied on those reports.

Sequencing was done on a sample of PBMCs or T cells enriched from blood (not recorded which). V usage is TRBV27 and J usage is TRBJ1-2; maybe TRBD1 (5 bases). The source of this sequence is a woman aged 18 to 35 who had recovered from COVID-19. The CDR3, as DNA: TGTGCCAGCAGTCGTCTGGGGGGGACTCCTCTTCTTAACTATGGCTACACCTTC. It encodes CASSRLGGTPLLNYGYTF.